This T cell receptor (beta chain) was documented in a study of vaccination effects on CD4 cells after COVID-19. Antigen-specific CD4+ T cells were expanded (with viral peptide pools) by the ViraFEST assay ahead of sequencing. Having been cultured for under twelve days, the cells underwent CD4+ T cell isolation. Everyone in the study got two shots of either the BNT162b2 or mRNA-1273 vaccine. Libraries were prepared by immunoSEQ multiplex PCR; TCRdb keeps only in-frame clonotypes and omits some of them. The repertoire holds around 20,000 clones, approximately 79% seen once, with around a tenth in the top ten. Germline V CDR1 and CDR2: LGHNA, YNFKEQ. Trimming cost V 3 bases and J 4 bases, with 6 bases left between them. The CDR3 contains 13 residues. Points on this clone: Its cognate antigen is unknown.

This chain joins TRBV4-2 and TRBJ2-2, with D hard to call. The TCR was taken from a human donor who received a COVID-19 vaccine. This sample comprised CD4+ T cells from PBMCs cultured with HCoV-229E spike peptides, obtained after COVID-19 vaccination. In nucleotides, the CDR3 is TGTGCCAGCAGCCATTTAACCACCGGGGAGCTGTTTTTT. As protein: CASSHLTTGELFF.